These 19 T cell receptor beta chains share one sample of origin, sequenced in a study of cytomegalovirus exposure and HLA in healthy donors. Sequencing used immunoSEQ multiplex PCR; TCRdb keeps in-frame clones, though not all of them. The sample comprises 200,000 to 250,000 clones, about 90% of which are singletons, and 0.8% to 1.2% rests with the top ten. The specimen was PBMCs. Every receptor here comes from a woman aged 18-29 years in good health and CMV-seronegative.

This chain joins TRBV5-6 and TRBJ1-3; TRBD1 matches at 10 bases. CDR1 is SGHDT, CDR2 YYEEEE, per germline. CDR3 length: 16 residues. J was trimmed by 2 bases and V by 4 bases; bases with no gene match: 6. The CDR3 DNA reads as TGTGCCAGCAGCCTTGGGACAGGGGACCCTGGAAACACCATATATTTT. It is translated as CASSLGTGDPGNTIYF.

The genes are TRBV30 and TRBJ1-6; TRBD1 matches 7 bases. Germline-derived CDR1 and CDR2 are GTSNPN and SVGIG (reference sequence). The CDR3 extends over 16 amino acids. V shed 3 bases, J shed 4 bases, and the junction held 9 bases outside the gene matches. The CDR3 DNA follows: TGTGCCTGGAGGGGACAGACCATGCGTTATAATTCACCCCTCCACTTT. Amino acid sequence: CAWRGQTMRYNSPLHF.

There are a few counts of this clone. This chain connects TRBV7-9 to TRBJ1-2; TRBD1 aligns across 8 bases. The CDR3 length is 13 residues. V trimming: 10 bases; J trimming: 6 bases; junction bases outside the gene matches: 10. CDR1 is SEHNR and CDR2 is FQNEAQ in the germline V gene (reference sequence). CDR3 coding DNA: TGTGCCACCGGAACCCCGGACAGGGATGGCTACACCTTC. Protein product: CATGTPDRDGYTF.

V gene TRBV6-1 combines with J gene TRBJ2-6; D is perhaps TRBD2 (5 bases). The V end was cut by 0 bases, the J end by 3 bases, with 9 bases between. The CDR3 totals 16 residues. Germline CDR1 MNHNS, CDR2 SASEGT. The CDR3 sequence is CASSEAFGGGANVLTF. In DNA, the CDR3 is TGTGCCAGCAGTGAAGCATTTGGAGGTGGGGCCAACGTCCTGACTTTC.

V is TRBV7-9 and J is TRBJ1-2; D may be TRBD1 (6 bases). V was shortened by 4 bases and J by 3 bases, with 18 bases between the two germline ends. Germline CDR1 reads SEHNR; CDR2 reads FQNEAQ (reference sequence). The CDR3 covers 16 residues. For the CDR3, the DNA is TGTGCCAGCAGCTCCGAACAGGGCGGTTTTGACTATGGCTACACCTTC. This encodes CASSSEQGGFDYGYTF.

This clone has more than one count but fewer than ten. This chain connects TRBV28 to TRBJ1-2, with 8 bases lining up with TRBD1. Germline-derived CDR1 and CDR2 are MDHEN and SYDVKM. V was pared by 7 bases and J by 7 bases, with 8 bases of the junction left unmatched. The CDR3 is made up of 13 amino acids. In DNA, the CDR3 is TGTGCCAGCATAACCCTGGGACAGGCTGGCTACACCTTC. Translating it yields CASITLGQAGYTF.

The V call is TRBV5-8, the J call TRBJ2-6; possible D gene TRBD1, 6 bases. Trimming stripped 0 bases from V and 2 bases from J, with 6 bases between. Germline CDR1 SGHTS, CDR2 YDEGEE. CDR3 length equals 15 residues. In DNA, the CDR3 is TGTGCCAGCAGCTTGGACAGGGCTGGGGCCAACGTCCTGACTTTC. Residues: CASSLDRAGANVLTF.

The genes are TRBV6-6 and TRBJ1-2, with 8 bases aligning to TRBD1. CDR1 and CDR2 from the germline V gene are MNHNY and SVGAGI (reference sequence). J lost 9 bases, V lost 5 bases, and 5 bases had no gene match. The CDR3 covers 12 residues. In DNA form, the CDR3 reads TGTGCCAGCAGTCTCGACAGGGGCAGCTACACCTTC. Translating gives CASSLDRGSYTF.

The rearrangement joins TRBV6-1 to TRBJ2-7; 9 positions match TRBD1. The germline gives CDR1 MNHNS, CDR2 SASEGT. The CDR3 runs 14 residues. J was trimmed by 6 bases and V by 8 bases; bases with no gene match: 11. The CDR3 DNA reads TGTGCCAGCTCCCCGGACAGGGGTAGGTTCGAGCAGTACTTC. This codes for CASSPDRGRFEQYF.

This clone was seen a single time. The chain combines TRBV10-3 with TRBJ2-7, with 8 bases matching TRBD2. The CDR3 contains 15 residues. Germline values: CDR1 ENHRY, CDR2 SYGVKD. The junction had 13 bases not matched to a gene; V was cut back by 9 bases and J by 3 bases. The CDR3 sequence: CAIAPKGLVRYEQYF. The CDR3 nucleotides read TGTGCCATTGCCCCTAAGGGACTAGTACGCTACGAGCAGTACTTC.

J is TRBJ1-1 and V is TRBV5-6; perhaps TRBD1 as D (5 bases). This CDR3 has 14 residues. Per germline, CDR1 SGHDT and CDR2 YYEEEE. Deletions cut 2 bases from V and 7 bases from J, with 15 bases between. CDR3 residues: CASSFMGHVFEAFF. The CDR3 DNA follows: TGTGCCAGCAGCTTTATGGGGCATGTCTTTGAAGCTTTCTTT.

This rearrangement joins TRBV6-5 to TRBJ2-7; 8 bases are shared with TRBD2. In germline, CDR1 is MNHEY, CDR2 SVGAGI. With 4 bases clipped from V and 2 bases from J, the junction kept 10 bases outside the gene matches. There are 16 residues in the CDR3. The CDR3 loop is CASSSPGGPPPYEQYF. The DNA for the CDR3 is TGTGCCAGCAGTTCTCCGGGAGGGCCCCCCCCCTACGAGCAGTACTTC.

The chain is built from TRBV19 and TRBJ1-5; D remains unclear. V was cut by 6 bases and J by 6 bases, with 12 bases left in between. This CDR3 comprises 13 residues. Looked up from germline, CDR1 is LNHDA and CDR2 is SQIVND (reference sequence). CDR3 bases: TGTGCCAGTAGGCTAGTAGGGAGTCAGCCCCAGCATTTT. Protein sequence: CASRLVGSQPQHF.

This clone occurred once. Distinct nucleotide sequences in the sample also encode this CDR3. The CDR3 DNA follows: TGCAGTGCCTCCCAGGGCTACGAGCAGTACTTC. Amino acids: CSASQGYEQYF. The V and J genes are TRBV20-1 and TRBJ2-7, with TRBD1 as a possible D gene (5 bases). This CDR3 comprises 11 residues. Germline V CDR1 and CDR2: DFQATT, SNEGSKA (reference sequence). The germline V and J ends were trimmed by 6 bases and 3 bases, with 9 bases remaining between them.

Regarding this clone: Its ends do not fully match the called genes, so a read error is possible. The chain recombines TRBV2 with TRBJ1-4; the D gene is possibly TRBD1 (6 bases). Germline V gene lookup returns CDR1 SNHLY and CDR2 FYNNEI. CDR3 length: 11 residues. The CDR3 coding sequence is TGTGCCAGCAGGCAGACAGGTGCCCCCCATTTT. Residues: CASRQTGAPHF.

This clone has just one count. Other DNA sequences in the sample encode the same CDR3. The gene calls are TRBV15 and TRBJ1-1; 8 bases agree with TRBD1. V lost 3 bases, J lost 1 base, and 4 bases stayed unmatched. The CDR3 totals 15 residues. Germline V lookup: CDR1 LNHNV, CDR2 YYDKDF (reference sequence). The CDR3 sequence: CATSRDGQGNTEAFF. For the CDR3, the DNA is TGTGCCACCAGCAGGGACGGACAGGGGAACACTGAAGCTTTCTTT.

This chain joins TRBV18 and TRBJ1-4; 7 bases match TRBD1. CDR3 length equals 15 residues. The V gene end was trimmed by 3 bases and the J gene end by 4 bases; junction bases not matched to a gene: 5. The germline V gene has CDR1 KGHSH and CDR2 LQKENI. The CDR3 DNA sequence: TGTGCCAGCTCACCCCAAGACAGGGTTAATGAAAAACTGTTTTTT. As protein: CASSPQDRVNEKLFF.

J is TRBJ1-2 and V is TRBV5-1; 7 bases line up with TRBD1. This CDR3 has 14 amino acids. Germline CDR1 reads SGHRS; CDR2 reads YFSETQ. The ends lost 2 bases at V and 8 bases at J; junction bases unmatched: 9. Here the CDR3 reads CASSFNDRVRGYTF. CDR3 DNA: TGCGCCAGCAGCTTCAATGACAGGGTGAGGGGCTACACCTTC.

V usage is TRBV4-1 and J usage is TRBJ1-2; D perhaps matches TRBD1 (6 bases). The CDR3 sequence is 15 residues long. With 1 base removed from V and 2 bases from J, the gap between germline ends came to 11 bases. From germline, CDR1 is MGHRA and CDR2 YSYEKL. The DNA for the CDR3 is TGCGCCAGCAGCCAAGGGGGCGGACAGAACTATGGCTACACCTTC. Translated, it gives CASSQGGGQNYGYTF.